This T cell receptor beta chain was captured in a study of tissue T cells after allogeneic stem cell transplantation. Study-wide results and caveats: Limitations included a small, clinically heterogeneous cohort and limited sampling depth. Across patients, clones rarely overlapped, yet motif clusters were shared tissue-specifically.

This clone is judged large (0.1 to 1%). Its antigen is as yet unknown. Gene names denote mouse genes. The time point here: mouse harvest day 7 after allogeneic transplant. Tail vein injection delivered 10^7 T-cell-depleted bone marrow cells and 10^6 splenic CD5+ T cells. This mouse GVHD model was MHC-mismatched B6 to BALB/c, profiled day 7 or 14. The data were produced by immunoSEQ multiplex PCR, yet TCRdb's version contains in-frame clones alone and is incomplete. The sample holds about 2,000 clones; roughly half are singletons and the top ten take approximately 25%. The sequence came from a female BALB/c mouse given C57BL/6 T cells with graft-versus-host disease after an allogeneic hematopoietic cell transplant. The specimen was spleen.

The CDR3 reads CASSQNSAYEQYF. CDR3 DNA (partial): TGTGCCAGCAGCCAAAACTCAGCCTATGAACAGTAC. The chain has TRBV2 and TRBJ2-7, with D uncertain. The read comes to an end 1 residue before the CDR3 does, leaving the germline J gene to fill in the end. The CDR3 consists of 13 residues. CDR1 and CDR2 (germline): LGHNA, YSYQKL. V was pared by 2 bases and J by 2 bases, with 7 bases between.